This T cell receptor (beta chain) was recorded in a study of blood T cell repertoires in COVID-19. Study details: Acute-phase and convalescent COVID-19 samples originated in the United States, Italy and Spain.

CDR1 is KGHSH and CDR2 is LQKENI in the germline V gene. The CDR3 has 15 amino acids. V was pared by 1 base and J by 5 bases, with 14 bases between. Per the authors' pipeline: From reference gene primer amplification, estimates of nucleated cell counts were derived. Measured with immunoSEQ multiplex PCR; TCRdb has only the in-frame clones, and not every one. D and trimming come from the DNA, and the V and J calls and clone size come from that table. The sample lists about 360,000 clones, around 87% occurring once. The sample taken for sequencing was PBMCs or T cells enriched from blood (not recorded which). The clonotype originates from a man aged 35-49 years in a cohort exposed to, infected with or recovered from COVID-19 (not recorded which). The gene calls are TRBV18 and TRBJ2-5; D is uncertain. For the CDR3, the DNA is TGTGCCAGCTCACCACGCGAAGCGTTTAGGGAGACCCAGTACTTC. Its translation: CASSPREAFRETQYF.